The following is a T cell receptor beta chain sequence with its context. Its antigen is undetermined. The source of the sample is a study of chemoradiotherapy in HPV16-positive cancers. Using immunoSEQ multiplex PCR, the repertoire was profiled, and TCRdb retains in-frame clones only, with some absent. In the table there are several thousand clones, 85% to 90% of which are singletons. Looked up from germline, CDR1 is MGHRA and CDR2 is YSYEKL. There are 13 residues in the CDR3. Between the trimmed V and J ends, which lost 4 bases and 3 bases, there was a span of 9 bases. Study-level points and caveats: Candidate HPV-specific clones and E7-related TCR motifs grew in tumor during treatment.

V gene TRBV4-1 combines with J gene TRBJ1-2; D is ambiguous. This sequence was found in a human donor with HPV-associated anogenital cancer. The material was obtained from a patient who underwent chemoradiotherapy. The CDR3 bases are TGCGCCAGCAGCCTCTCTTCTTACTATGGCTACACCTTC. It codes for CASSLSSYYGYTF.